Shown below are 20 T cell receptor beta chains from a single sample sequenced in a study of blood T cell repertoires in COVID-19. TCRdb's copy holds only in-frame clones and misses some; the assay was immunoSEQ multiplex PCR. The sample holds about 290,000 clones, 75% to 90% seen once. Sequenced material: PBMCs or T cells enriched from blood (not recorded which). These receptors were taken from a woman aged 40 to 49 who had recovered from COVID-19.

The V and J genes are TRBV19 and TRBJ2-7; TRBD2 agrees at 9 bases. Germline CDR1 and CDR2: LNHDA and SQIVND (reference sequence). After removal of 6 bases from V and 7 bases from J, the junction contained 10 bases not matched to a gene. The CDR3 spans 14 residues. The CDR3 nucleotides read TGTGCCAGTAGCCCTAGCGGGGCTCTGGGTGAGCAGTACTTC. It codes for CASSPSGALGEQYF.

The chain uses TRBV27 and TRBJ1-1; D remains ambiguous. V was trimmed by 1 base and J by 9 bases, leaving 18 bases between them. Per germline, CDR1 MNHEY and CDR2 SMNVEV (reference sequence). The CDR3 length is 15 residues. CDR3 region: CASSLFVGQTLKAFF. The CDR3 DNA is TGTGCCAGCAGTTTATTCGTGGGCCAAACACTGAAAGCTTTCTTT.

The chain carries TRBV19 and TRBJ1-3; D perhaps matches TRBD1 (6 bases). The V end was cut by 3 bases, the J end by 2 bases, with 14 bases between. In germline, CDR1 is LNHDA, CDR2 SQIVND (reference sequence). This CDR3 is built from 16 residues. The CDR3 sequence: CASSILQGRPGNTIYF. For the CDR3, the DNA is TGTGCCAGTAGTATCCTACAGGGACGTCCTGGAAACACCATATATTTT.

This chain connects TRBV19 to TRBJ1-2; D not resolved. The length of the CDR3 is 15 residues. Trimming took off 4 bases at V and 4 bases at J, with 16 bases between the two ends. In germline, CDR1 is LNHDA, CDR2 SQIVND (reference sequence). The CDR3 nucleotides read TGTGCCAGTAGTACCGGAGACGCCTCGGGCTATGGCTACACCTTC. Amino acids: CASSTGDASGYGYTF.

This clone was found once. In DNA, the CDR3 is TGTGCCAGCAGTTACTCCCAGACAGGGGGCCATGGCTACACCTTC. Its protein is CASSYSQTGGHGYTF. The chain links TRBV6-5 to TRBJ1-2; 10 bases line up with TRBD1. This CDR3 has 15 amino acids. J lost 6 bases, V lost 0 bases, and 4 bases had no gene match. The V gene's germline CDR1 is MNHEY and CDR2 SVGAGI.

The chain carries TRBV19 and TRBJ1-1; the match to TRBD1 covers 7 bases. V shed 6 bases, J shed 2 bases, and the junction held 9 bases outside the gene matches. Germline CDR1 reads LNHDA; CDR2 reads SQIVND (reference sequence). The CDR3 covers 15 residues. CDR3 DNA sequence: TGTGCCAGTAGGAGTCCCGGACAGGCAAACACTGAAGCTTTCTTT. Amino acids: CASRSPGQANTEAFF.

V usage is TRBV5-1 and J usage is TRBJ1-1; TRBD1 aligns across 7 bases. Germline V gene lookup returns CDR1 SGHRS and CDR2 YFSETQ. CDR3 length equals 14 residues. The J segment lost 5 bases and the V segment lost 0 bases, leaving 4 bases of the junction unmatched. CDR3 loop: CASSLERGQTEAFF. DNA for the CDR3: TGCGCCAGCAGCTTGGAGAGGGGGCAAACTGAAGCTTTCTTT.

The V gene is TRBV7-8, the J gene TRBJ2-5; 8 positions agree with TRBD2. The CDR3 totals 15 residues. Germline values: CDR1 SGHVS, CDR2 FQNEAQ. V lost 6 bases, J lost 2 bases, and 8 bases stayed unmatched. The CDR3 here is CASRRGGGLQETQYF. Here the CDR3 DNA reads TGTGCCAGCAGAAGGGGCGGGGGGTTACAAGAGACCCAGTACTTC.

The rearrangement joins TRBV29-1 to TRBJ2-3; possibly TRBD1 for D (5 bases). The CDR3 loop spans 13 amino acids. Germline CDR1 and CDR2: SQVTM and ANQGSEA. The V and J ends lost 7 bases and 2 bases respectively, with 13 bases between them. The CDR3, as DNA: TGCAGCGGCGGACAACGAGACACAGATACGCAGTATTTT. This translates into CSGGQRDTDTQYF.

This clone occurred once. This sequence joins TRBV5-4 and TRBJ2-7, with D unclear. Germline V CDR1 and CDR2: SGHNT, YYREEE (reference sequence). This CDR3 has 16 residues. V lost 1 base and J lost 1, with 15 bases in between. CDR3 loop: CASSLNLRTWSYEQYF. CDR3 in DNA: TGTGCCAGCAGCTTGAATTTACGCACATGGTCCTACGAGCAGTACTTC.

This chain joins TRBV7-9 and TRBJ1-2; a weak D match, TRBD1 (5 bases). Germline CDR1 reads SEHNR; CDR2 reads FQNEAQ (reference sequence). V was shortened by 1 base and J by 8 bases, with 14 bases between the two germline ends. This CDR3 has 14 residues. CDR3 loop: CASSLDQGLRGYTF. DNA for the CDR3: TGTGCCAGCAGCTTAGATCAGGGCCTGCGAGGCTACACCTTC.

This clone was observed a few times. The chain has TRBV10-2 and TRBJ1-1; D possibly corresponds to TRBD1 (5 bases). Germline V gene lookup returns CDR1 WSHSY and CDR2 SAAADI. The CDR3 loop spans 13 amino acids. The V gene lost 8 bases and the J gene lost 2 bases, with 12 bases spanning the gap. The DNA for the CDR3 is TGCGCCAGCCAGAGCGGGGGTAACACTGAAGCTTTCTTT. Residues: CASQSGGNTEAFF.

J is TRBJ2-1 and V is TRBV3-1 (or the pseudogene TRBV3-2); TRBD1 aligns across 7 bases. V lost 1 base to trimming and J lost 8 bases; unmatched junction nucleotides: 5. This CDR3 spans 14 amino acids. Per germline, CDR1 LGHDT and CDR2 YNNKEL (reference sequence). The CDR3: CASSQGRGHDEQFF. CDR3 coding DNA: TGTGCCAGCAGCCAAGGTAGGGGGCACGATGAGCAGTTCTTC.

CDR3 in amino acids: CASNSPGTVNQPQHF. CDR3 nucleotide sequence: TGTGCCAGTAATTCTCCCGGGACAGTTAATCAGCCCCAGCATTTT. V gene TRBV19 combines with J gene TRBJ1-5; 7 bases are a match to TRBD1. The CDR3 runs to 15 residues. J gave up 4 bases and V 7 bases, and 10 bases lay outside the gene matches. Germline CDR1 reads LNHDA; CDR2 reads SQIVND (reference sequence).

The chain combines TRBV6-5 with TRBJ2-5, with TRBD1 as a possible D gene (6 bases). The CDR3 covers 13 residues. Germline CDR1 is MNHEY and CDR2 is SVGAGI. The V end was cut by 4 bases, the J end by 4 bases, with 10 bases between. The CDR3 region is CASSSGTRETQYF. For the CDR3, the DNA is TGTGCCAGCAGTTCCGGGACAAGAGAGACCCAGTACTTC.

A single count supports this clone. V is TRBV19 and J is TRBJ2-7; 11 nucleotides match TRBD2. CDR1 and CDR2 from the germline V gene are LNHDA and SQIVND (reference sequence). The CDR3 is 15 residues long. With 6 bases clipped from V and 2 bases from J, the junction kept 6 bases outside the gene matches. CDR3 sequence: CASRDIAGGPYEQYF. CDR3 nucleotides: TGTGCCAGTAGAGACATAGCGGGGGGGCCCTACGAGCAGTACTTC.

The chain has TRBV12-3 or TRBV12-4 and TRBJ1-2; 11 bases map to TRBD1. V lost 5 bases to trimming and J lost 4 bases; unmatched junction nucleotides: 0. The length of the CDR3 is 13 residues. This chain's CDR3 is CASSGTGGYGYTF. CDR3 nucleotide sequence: TGTGCCAGCAGTGGGACAGGGGGCTATGGCTACACCTTC.

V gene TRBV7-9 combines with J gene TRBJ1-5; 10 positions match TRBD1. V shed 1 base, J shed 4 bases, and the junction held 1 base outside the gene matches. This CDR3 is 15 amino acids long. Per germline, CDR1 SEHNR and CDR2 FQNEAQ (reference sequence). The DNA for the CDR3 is TGTGCCAGCAGCTTAGGGACAGGGGGGAATCAGCCCCAGCATTTT. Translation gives CASSLGTGGNQPQHF.

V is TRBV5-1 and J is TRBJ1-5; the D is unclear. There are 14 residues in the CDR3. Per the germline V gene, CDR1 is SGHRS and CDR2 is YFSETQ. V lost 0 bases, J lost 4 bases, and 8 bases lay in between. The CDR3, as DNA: TGCGCCAGCAGCTTGGGTTCCGGGAATCAGCCCCAGCATTTT. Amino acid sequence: CASSLGSGNQPQHF.

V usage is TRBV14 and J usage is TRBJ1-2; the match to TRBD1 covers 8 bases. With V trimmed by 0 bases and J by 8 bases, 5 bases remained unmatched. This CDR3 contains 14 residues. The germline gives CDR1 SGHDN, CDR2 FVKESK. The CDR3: CASSQDLTGEGYTF. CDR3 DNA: TGTGCCAGCAGCCAAGATCTGACAGGGGAAGGCTACACCTTC.